A single sample is the source of the 24 T cell receptor beta chains below, sequenced in a study of blood T cell repertoires in COVID-19. Profiling relied on immunoSEQ multiplex PCR, and the TCRdb table lists in-frame clones only, not all of them. Here the sample spans roughly 150,000 clones, approximately 95% being singletons. The sample was peripheral blood. Receptor source: a woman in her sixties or seventies with COVID-19, enrolled during active disease.

This clone was recorded once. The J gene is TRBJ1-1, the V gene TRBV9, with D possibly being TRBD1 (5 bases). This CDR3 has 17 amino acids. Per the germline V gene, CDR1 is SGDLS and CDR2 is YYNGEE. V shed 4 bases and J shed 1 base, with 20 bases lying between them. The CDR3 region is CASSPYQGTPWNTEAFF. CDR3 bases: TGTGCCAGCAGCCCCTACCAGGGTACCCCGTGGAACACTGAAGCTTTCTTT. Full variable domain (rest looked up from reference TRBV9 and TRBJ1-1): DSGVTQTPKHLITATGQRVTLRCSPRSGDLSVYWYQQSLDQGLQFLIQYYNGEERAKGNILERFSAQQFPDLHSELNLSSLELGDSALYFCASSPYQGTPWNTEAFFGQGTRLTVV.

This CDR3 reads CASSFQRGGRNEQFF. The CDR3 DNA sequence: TGTGCCAGCAGCTTCCAGCGGGGGGGCCGCAATGAGCAGTTCTTC. This chain uses TRBV11-2 with TRBJ2-1; 10 bases fit TRBD2. V shed 3 bases, J shed 6 bases, and the junction held 5 bases outside the gene matches. This CDR3 is built from 15 residues. The germline V gene encodes CDR1 SGHAT and CDR2 FQNNGV.

The genes are TRBV6-6 and TRBJ1-4, with 8 bases fitting TRBD1. J lost 7 bases, V lost 5 bases, and 12 bases had no gene match. Germline assignment: CDR1 MNHNY and CDR2 SVGAGI (reference sequence). The CDR3 runs to 16 residues. CDR3 sequence reads: CASSRQGPDGIEKLFF. Written as DNA, the CDR3 is TGTGCCAGCAGTCGACAGGGGCCGGATGGGATTGAAAAACTGTTTTTT.

The rearrangement links TRBV9 to TRBJ1-1, with 7 bases fitting TRBD1. The CDR3 is 14 residues long. Looked up from germline, CDR1 is SGDLS and CDR2 is YYNGEE. V lost 4 bases, J lost 2 bases, and 5 bases stayed unmatched. The CDR3 nucleotides read TGTGCCAGCAGCTGGGGGACAGCTAACACTGAAGCTTTCTTT. This encodes CASSWGTANTEAFF.

The chain has TRBV6-5 and TRBJ1-4; TRBD1 matches at 7 bases. Per the germline V gene, CDR1 is MNHEY and CDR2 is SVGAGI. The CDR3 is 15 residues long. After removal of 5 bases from V and 4 bases from J, the junction contained 7 bases not matched to a gene. The CDR3 sequence is CASSISGTVNEKLFF. The CDR3 nucleotides read TGTGCCAGCAGTATCTCCGGGACAGTTAATGAAAAACTGTTTTTT.

The J gene is TRBJ1-1, the V gene TRBV27; D might be TRBD1 (6 bases). Trimming left V 4 bases short and J 0 bases short, with 12 bases between. The CDR3 loop spans 15 amino acids. The V gene's germline CDR1 is MNHEY and CDR2 SMNVEV (reference sequence). This CDR3 is CASSSTGTLNTEAFF. The CDR3 DNA reads as TGTGCCAGCAGTTCCACCGGGACACTGAACACTGAAGCTTTCTTT.

This chain uses TRBV6-5 with TRBJ1-2, with D possibly being TRBD1 (6 bases). The V gene lost 2 bases and the J gene lost 5 bases, with 9 bases spanning the gap. This CDR3 region has 13 residues. The germline V gene encodes CDR1 MNHEY and CDR2 SVGAGI. CDR3 region: CASSYVRGYGYTF. CDR3 sequence (DNA): TGTGCCAGCAGTTACGTCAGGGGTTATGGCTACACCTTC.

This sequence joins TRBV27 and TRBJ1-2; tentatively, D is TRBD1 (6 bases). Trimming took off 5 bases at V and 5 bases at J, with 18 bases between the two ends. Germline V CDR1 and CDR2: MNHEY, SMNVEV (reference sequence). This CDR3 comprises 15 residues. CDR3: CASSAYIGQRYGYTF. In nucleotides, the CDR3 is TGTGCCAGCAGTGCATATATCGGACAGCGTTATGGCTACACCTTC.

The gene calls are TRBV3-1 (or the pseudogene TRBV3-2) and TRBJ1-1; perhaps TRBD1 as D (6 bases). The CDR3 contains 16 residues. V lost 2 bases and J 4 bases, leaving 17 bases between the germline ends. The germline V gene encodes CDR1 LGHDT and CDR2 YNNKEL (reference sequence). The CDR3 DNA follows: TGTGCCAGCAGCCAACAGGACAGTTACCACTTCACTGAAGCTTTCTTT. Its protein product is CASSQQDSYHFTEAFF.

DNA of the CDR3: TGTGCCAGCAGGGGGGGCTACGAGCAGTACTTC. Amino acids: CASRGGYEQYF. The genes are TRBV6-5 and TRBJ2-7; D is perhaps TRBD2 (6 bases). The CDR3 has 11 amino acids. V was shortened by 6 bases and J by 3 bases, with 6 bases between the two germline ends. Germline loops: CDR1 MNHEY, CDR2 SVGAGI.

The gene calls are TRBV18 and TRBJ2-7; a possible D gene is TRBD1 (6 bases). The germline V gene encodes CDR1 KGHSH and CDR2 LQKENI. The CDR3 consists of 14 residues. Trimming stripped 6 bases from V and 5 bases from J, with 17 bases between. The chain's CDR3 is CASSTIQGSDEQYF. Here the CDR3 DNA reads TGTGCCAGCTCTACCATACAGGGCTCTGACGAGCAGTACTTC.

V gene TRBV4-1 combines with J gene TRBJ2-2, with no clear D. The CDR3 covers 18 residues. Deletions cut 0 bases from V and 3 bases from J, with 17 bases between. From germline, CDR1 is MGHRA and CDR2 YSYEKL. The CDR3 DNA reads as TGCGCCAGCAGCCAAGATCGGGTACCGATGATTTACACCGGGGAGCTGTTTTTT. This translates into CASSQDRVPMIYTGELFF.

This clone was observed once. The chain employs TRBV24-1 and TRBJ2-3; D is ambiguous. CDR1 KGHDR and CDR2 SFDVKD come from the germline V gene. The CDR3 runs 14 residues. V was cut by 0 bases and J by 6 bases, with 9 bases left in between. CDR3 protein: CATSDLGVSDTQYF. CDR3 sequence (DNA): TGTGCCACCAGTGATTTGGGAGTTTCGGATACGCAGTATTTT.

This clone has only one observation. The chain employs TRBV4-1 and TRBJ1-4; 10 bases match TRBD1. V lost 1 base, J lost 1 base, and 9 bases stayed unmatched. The germline V gene has CDR1 MGHRA and CDR2 YSYEKL. The CDR3 sequence is 19 residues long. CDR3 protein: CASSQVGQGESVTNEKLFF. Written as DNA, the CDR3 is TGCGCCAGCAGCCAAGTCGGACAGGGGGAATCAGTAACTAATGAAAAACTGTTTTTT.

The gene calls are TRBV19 and TRBJ2-2, with D perhaps matching TRBD2 (5 bases). This CDR3 is built from 14 residues. CDR1 is LNHDA and CDR2 is SQIVND in the germline V gene (reference sequence). The V end lost 10 bases, the J end lost 2 bases, and 14 bases lay between the germline ends. The CDR3 coding sequence is TGTGCCACCTCTTGGGGAGCCAACACCGGGGAGCTGTTTTTT. It encodes CATSWGANTGELFF.

This clone has just one count. The chain joins TRBV6-2 or TRBV6-3 to TRBJ1-1; 9 bases match TRBD1. The CDR3 contains 16 residues. The J segment lost 11 bases and the V segment lost 0 bases, leaving 13 bases of the junction unmatched. Germline lookup yields CDR1 MNHEY and CDR2 SVGEGT. The DNA for the CDR3 is TGTGCCAGCAGTTACTCGCGGGCCACAGGGGGCCTCTATGCTTTCTTT. Translated, it gives CASSYSRATGGLYAFF.

The rearrangement links TRBV5-4 to TRBJ2-5; a weak D match, TRBD1 (6 bases). The CDR3 runs 14 residues. Germline V gives CDR1 SGHNT, CDR2 YYREEE (reference sequence). CDR3 coding DNA: TGTGCAACTAGGGGGACCGGTGGGCAAGAGACCCAGTACTTC. It codes for CATRGTGGQETQYF.

This clone appeared a single time. The chain links TRBV19 to TRBJ1-1; 8 bases fit TRBD1. Trimming removed 2 bases from V and 0 bases from J; junction bases left unmatched: 2. The CDR3 totals 15 residues. CDR1 LNHDA and CDR2 SQIVND come from the germline V gene (reference sequence). The CDR3 is CASSITGGLNTEAFF. The CDR3 region has the DNA TGTGCCAGTAGTATAACAGGGGGATTGAACACTGAAGCTTTCTTT.

V usage is TRBV2 and J usage is TRBJ2-7; 8 bases match TRBD1. CDR1 is SNHLY, CDR2 FYNNEI, per germline. V trimming: 4 bases; J trimming: 3 bases; junction bases outside the gene matches: 2. The length of the CDR3 is 13 residues. CDR3 amino acids: CASSGDRNYEQYF. The CDR3 region has the DNA TGTGCCAGCAGTGGGGACAGGAACTACGAGCAGTACTTC.

The CDR3, as DNA: TGTGCCAGCAGTCACACCCGGACAGGGCGGGCTGAAGCTTTCTTT. As protein: CASSHTRTGRAEAFF. V usage is TRBV6-5 and J usage is TRBJ1-1; 8 nucleotides line up with TRBD1. The CDR3 extends over 15 amino acids. Germline trimming cut 5 bases from V and 6 bases from J; bases unmatched to any gene: 11. Germline loops: CDR1 MNHEY, CDR2 SVGAGI.

This clone appeared a single time. The V call is TRBV7-9, the J call TRBJ1-2; tentative D call: TRBD1 (5 bases). Deletions cut 4 bases from V and 0 bases from J, with 24 bases between. This CDR3 is 19 amino acids long. Germline lookup yields CDR1 SEHNR and CDR2 FQNEAQ (reference sequence). The chain's CDR3 is CASSSPPGQGIRANYGYTF. The CDR3 DNA is TGTGCCAGCAGCTCACCTCCGGGCCAAGGGATCAGGGCTAACTATGGCTACACCTTC.

The rearrangement joins TRBV19 to TRBJ2-2; D ambiguous. The CDR3 spans 11 residues. The V end lost 6 bases, the J end lost 6 bases, and 5 bases lay between the germline ends. Germline V gives CDR1 LNHDA, CDR2 SQIVND (reference sequence). The CDR3 loop is CASSYPGELFF. Here the CDR3 DNA reads TGTGCCAGTAGCTACCCCGGGGAGCTGTTTTTT. The whole variable domain, remainder taken from reference TRBV19 and TRBJ2-2, is DGGITQSPKYLFRKEGQNVTLSCEQNLNHDAMYWYRQDPGQGLRLIYYSQIVNDFQKGDIAEGYSVSREKKESFPLTVTSAQKNPTAFYLCASSYPGELFFGEGSRLTVL.

V gene TRBV6-1 combines with J gene TRBJ2-5; 9 nucleotides line up with TRBD2. CDR1 MNHNS and CDR2 SASEGT come from the germline V gene. The CDR3 is 16 residues long. V dropped 4 bases and J dropped 7; count of bases not matched to a gene: 13. The CDR3 is CASSVTELRGGGTQYF. For the CDR3, the DNA is TGTGCCAGCAGTGTTACGGAACTGCGGGGGGGCGGGACCCAGTACTTC.

The V and J genes are TRBV6-5 and TRBJ2-7, with D uncertain. Germline values: CDR1 MNHEY, CDR2 SVGAGI. This CDR3 is built from 16 residues. V was trimmed by 1 base and J by 4 bases, leaving 17 bases between them. In DNA, the CDR3 is TGTGCCAGCAGTTACTATCTGGGCCCTCAGTTGTACGAGCAGTACTTC. As protein: CASSYYLGPQLYEQYF.